A single TCR beta chain is shown here with its context. Its antigen is currently not known. The input lacks base qualities; no much larger clone sits a single base away. This sample stems from a study of cytomegalovirus exposure and HLA in healthy donors (dated 2017 in TCRdb). For the wider study: In an earlier analysis of approximately 640 of the donors, around 290 Gb of sequence data and some 100 million unique TCR beta sequences from about 190 million T cells were reported. Among the roughly 390 genotyped donors, approximately 82% belonged to the genetic ancestry cluster associated with self-reported Caucasian donors. All discovery cohort repertoires had been generated using a single sequencing platform. An early release covering just under 650 HLA-typed donors comprised around 300 gigabases of sequencing data and roughly 86 million unique TCR sequences. Across some 400 genotyped donors of the cohort, an average of roughly 200,000 unique TCR beta nucleotide sequences per donor were sequenced, and around 20% of those sequences were non-productive. In the later analysis, no new phenotypic data were used to find candidate immune exposures; instead, reliance was placed on TCR beta sequences and their occurrence across donors. A separate validation cohort of 100 to 150 different subjects was used in addition to the roughly 720-subject first cohort. Donor age, sex, ethnicity and CMV serostatus were compiled alongside the repertoire data. In a later analysis, previously published TCR beta repertoires from some 640 donors were re-analyzed and high-resolution HLA genotyping was added so that TCR occurrence patterns could be studied. An earlier analysis of approximately 580 of the donors used high-throughput TCR beta sequencing to judge whether each TCR beta V gene segment behaved as functional or pseudogenic. Both class I and class II loci were covered by HLA typing, at four-digit resolution. To predict cytomegalovirus infection status, the study combined high-throughput TCR immunosequencing, statistical association of individual TCRs with disease status, and machine learning. The T cell repertoires of around 730 subjects were profiled by immunosequencing and related to cytomegalovirus serostatus. The study aimed to test whether signatures of past pathogen exposure could be identified by cataloging public T cell receptors. Genome-wide SNP genotypes for about 65% of the roughly 670 donors were used in a later genetic analysis, which treated that subset as a discovery cohort. Typing coverage differed by locus: A, B, C, DRB1 and DQB1 were typed in roughly 620-630 donors, DQA1 in roughly 500, DPA1 in approximately 610, and DPB1 in approximately 450. Because of strong linkage in the cohort, four or five DR-DQ haplotypes were treated as single units for association and clustering.

What the work shows at the level of the full study, not this receptor alone: The authors suggested that the approach could potentially be extended to other disease states and immunological phenotypes. Linkage disequilibrium might explain the correlated functional status among segregating V segments, but an unknown experimental factor could not be ruled out. The classifier was reported to diagnose cytomegalovirus status with high specificity and sensitivity in both the original cohort and the validation cohort. Because HLA typing was missing for some donors at each locus, association tests included only the typed subset. In vitro tests confirmed that a few of the cytomegalovirus-associated TCR beta chains recognize cytomegalovirus antigens. A cluster of highly shared sequence variants was judged likely to be a technical artifact of the sequencing pipeline. An earlier analysis of approximately 530 of the donors showed that most TCR beta V segments appeared in productive rearrangements either about 90% or about 30% of the time, which broadly matched IMGT annotations. A later genetic analysis associated a missense DCLRE1C variant with V-gene and J-gene trimming of TCR beta chains, and an independent cohort replicated the association. Because the 87-base-pair reads could not distinguish some IMGT-functional V segments, including TRBV6-2 and TRBV6-3, those segments were excluded. Several of the top co-occurrence clusters appeared to be linked to parvovirus B19, influenza, CMV and Epstein-Barr virus, according to a later analysis. The cohort was sequenced for TCR beta chains only, and without alpha or paired-chain data the features that could be detected were limited. In a later analysis, most CMV-associated TCR beta chains were found to appear HLA-restricted, with HLA associations seemingly driven largely by CMV exposure. In a later genetic analysis, fewer N-insertions in productive TCRs were reported among donors in an Asian-associated ancestry cluster than the roughly 700-donor mean. Presence/absence analyses assumed roughly uniform sequencing depth across donors, an assumption that may not hold. At a false discovery rate of 0.05, a later analysis linked some 18,000 TCR beta sequences to specific HLA alleles. The study listed 164 TCR beta chains as associated with cytomegalovirus. Over 15 rarely observed V segments, including chromosome 9 orphons, were excluded from the earlier analysis of several hundred of the donors because counts were too low. According to a later analysis, TCR association rates differed among HLA loci, with DRB1 alleles showing the most associated TCRs and HLA-C alleles showing the fewest. The only immune exposure information available for the cohort was CMV serostatus. A further reported finding was that TCR beta sequences accurately predicted the HLA-A and HLA-B alleles for most subjects in the first cohort. Assigning TCR associations to individual alleles was difficult when HLA alleles, especially DR and DQ, strongly co-occurred. Across donors, most TCR sequences were observed very rarely, whereas some public TCRs were present in many individuals. Compared with equally common non-associated chains, HLA-associated TCR beta chains in a later analysis were more clonally expanded and had lower generation probabilities.

The germline V gene (reference sequence) yields GTSNPN for CDR1 and SVGIG for CDR2. Inclusive of the bounding cysteine and phenylalanine, the CDR3 is 16 residues long. Only the CDR3 portion is preserved as DNA: 48 bases, with reading frame beginning at the first base. V loses 3 bases at its end and J loses 3 bases; junction bases beyond the gene matches: 10. The cohort comprised 550 to 700 healthy bone marrow donors. Cohort members were all nominally healthy when sampled, although unrecorded immune exposures were likely present. The donor was CMV seronegative and belonged to the group of over 350 seronegative cohort members. A peripheral blood sample was collected from each donor, and TCR beta sequencing was performed on peripheral blood mononuclear cells. Genomic DNA was extracted from the blood cell samples with the Qiagen DNeasy Blood Extraction Kit. Libraries were made using the immunoSEQ multiplex PCR assay. For the multiplex PCR, a mixture combining 60 forward primers for TCR Vbeta segments and 13 reverse primers for TCR Jbeta segments was used. Amplification of the CDR3 region of rearranged TCR beta genes was performed with a multiplex PCR assay on genomic DNA. On the Illumina HiSeq System, the amplified TCR beta libraries were sequenced as 87-base-pair reads. As for how the authors treated the data: A later analysis counted around 72 million unique TCR beta chains across the 666 repertoires, and some 11 million of these chains were shared by at least two donors. A nearest-neighbor algorithm error-corrected the raw reads and collapsed the reads into unique sequences, merging closely related sequences to remove PCR and sequencing errors. V, D and J gene segments were assigned by aligning CDR3 sequences to IMGT reference sequences. For a sequence to be retained, a match of at least six nucleotides was required to both a V gene segment and a J gene segment. A rearrangement counted as productive if the CDR3 had no stop codons and remained in frame with V and J, and every other rearrangement counted as non-productive. Following IMGT convention, CDR3 was defined as the stretch from the second conserved V-encoded cysteine up to the conserved J-encoded phenylalanine. Sequences without an unambiguous match to a single V gene segment were excluded from the earlier analysis of approximately 600 of the donors. An earlier analysis of a few hundred of the donors called V segments functional above 56.7% productive rearrangements and segregating when the between-donor standard deviation exceeded 5%. A statistical classification framework was built for diagnosing cytomegalovirus status from the catalog of TCR beta chain sequences. V and J gene assignment, in a later analysis, came from comparing TCR nucleotide sequences with IMGT/GENE-DB human TR gene sequences. In a later analysis, CDR3 sequences and most-parsimonious VDJ recombination scenarios were assigned using the TCRdist pipeline. In a later analysis, every TCR beta chain was defined by the combination of its CDR3 amino acid sequence and its V-gene family, and reads without a unique V-gene family were dropped. A later analysis removed several hundred highly shared, low-generation-probability nucleotide sequences to deal with suspected cross-contamination and a sequencing artifact. In a later analysis, a clonal expansion index was calculated for each public chain from normalized within-repertoire ranks of inferred template counts. Generation probabilities in a later analysis came from a VDJ recombination model fitted to out-of-frame rearrangements, and those results were checked against IGoR. In a later analysis, hypergeometric tests were used to score TCR-TCR, TCR-HLA and TCR-CMV co-occurrence, with a repertoire-size bias correction applied to TCR pairs. To estimate false discovery rates, a later analysis permuted the HLA or CMV assignments 20 times. In a later analysis, co-occurring TCRs were grouped using DBSCAN, and TCRdist sequence similarity was added for clustering within HLA-allele-positive subsets. Co-occurrence clustering excluded repertoires with fewer than 30,000 or more than 120,000 public chains, plus five with anomalous nucleotide sharing. The table comes from immuneACCESS by way of TCRdb, which keeps in-frame sequences with V and J called. Part of the clones is missing from these tables; in studies checked, under half for an unresolved V gene and the rest for unknown reasons. That table furnishes V, J and clone size, whereas the DNA furnished D and trimming. Present in this sample are roughly 160,000 clones, about 85% of which were seen just once. 1% of the sample belongs to the ten largest clones.

The sequence is built from TRBV30 and TRBJ2-7, with TRBD2 identical over 11 junction bases. This receptor was taken from a boy aged 2 to 10 in good health and CMV-seronegative. Input material: PBMCs. The nucleotide sequence is TGTGCCTGGAGCGCCCTAGCGGGAGGTCTCAACTACGAGCAGTACTTC. Its protein is CAWSALAGGLNYEQYF. Outside the CDR3, residues come from the reference TRBV30 and TRBJ2-7 proteins, so the full variable domain is: SQTIHQWPATLVQPVGSPLSLECTVEGTSNPNLYWYRQAAGRGLQLLFYSVGIGQISSEVPQNLSASRPQDRQFILSSKKLLLSDSGFYLCAWSALAGGLNYEQYFGPGTRLTVT.